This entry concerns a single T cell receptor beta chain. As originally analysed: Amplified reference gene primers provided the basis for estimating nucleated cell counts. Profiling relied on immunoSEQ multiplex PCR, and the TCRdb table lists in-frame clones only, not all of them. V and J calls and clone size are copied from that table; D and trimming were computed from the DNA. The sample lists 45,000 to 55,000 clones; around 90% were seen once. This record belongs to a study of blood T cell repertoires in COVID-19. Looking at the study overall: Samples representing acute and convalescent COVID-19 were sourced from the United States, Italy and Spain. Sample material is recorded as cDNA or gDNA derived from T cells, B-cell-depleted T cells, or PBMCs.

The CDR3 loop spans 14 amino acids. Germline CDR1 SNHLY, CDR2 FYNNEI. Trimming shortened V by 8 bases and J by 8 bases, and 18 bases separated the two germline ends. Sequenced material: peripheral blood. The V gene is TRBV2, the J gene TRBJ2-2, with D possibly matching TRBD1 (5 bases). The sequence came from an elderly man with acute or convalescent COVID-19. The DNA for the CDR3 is TGTGCCAGCCGGAAGGGGTCACGGGTGGGGGAGCTGTTTTTT. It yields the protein CASRKGSRVGELFF.